This record concerns one T cell receptor beta chain sequence. The CDR3 is made up of 14 amino acids. Looked up from germline, CDR1 is MGHRA and CDR2 is YSYEKL. V was shortened by 1 base and J by 9 bases, with 14 bases between the two germline ends. The entry originates in a study of cytomegalovirus exposure and HLA in healthy donors. The PCR had 60 Vbeta and 13 Jbeta primers. The table came from immunoSEQ multiplex PCR; TCRdb's copy has only in-frame clones and leaves some out. The sample yields about 110,000 clones, around 80% seen once. Sequenced: PBMCs. The chain combines TRBV4-1 with TRBJ2-3, with D possibly matching TRBD1 (5 bases). The clonotype comes from a man in his forties in good health and CMV-seropositive. The CDR3 nucleotides are TGCGCCAGCAGCCAAGCGGGCCAGGGATTAACGCAGTATTTT. Translation gives CASSQAGQGLTQYF.